This section outlines one T cell receptor (beta chain) sequence together with its context. This CDR3 is built from 17 residues. The V gene's germline CDR1 is SQVTM and CDR2 ANQGSEA. Trimming pared 5 bases from V and 5 bases from J, leaving 27 bases between. The source of the sample is a study of blood T cell repertoires in COVID-19. Study information: COVID-19 samples, acute and convalescent, were from the United States, Italy and Spain.

Profiling relied on immunoSEQ multiplex PCR, and the TCRdb table lists in-frame clones only, not all of them. This sample has some 190,000 clones, with 70% to 90% found just once. The sample was peripheral blood. The TCR comes from a man in his thirties or forties with acute or convalescent COVID-19. This rearrangement joins TRBV29-1 to TRBJ2-5, with D tentatively TRBD2 (6 bases). DNA of the CDR3: TGCAGCGTTTTAGACATACCGGAGGCCTCGGGAGTCGAGACCCAGTACTTC. Residues: CSVLDIPEASGVETQYF.